Below are 7 T cell receptor beta chains sequenced from a single sample in a study of Ad26.COV2.S vaccination and SARS-CoV-2 variants. Noted treatment: roughly 19 received Ad26.COV2.S at low or high dose, single or two shots; five or six received placebo; per-sample allocation not given. At day 63 after the first vaccine or placebo injection, samples were drawn. Clones were sequenced by immunoSEQ multiplex PCR, and TCRdb holds only the in-frame ones, with some missing. The sample contains roughly 380,000 clones, over 75% of which appear only once. The sample was peripheral blood, taken in a trial of Ad26.COV2.S vaccine versus placebo. These receptors originate from a person between 18 and 59 years old who received the Ad26.COV2.S COVID-19 vaccine or a placebo.

This clone was picked up one time. The chain links TRBV18 to TRBJ2-2, with TRBD1 matching over 9 bases. Germline CDR1 KGHSH, CDR2 LQKENI. The CDR3 contains 16 residues. With 0 bases clipped from V and 7 bases from J, the junction kept 6 bases outside the gene matches. For the CDR3, the DNA is TGTGCCAGCTCACCACCGGGACAGGGCAGGATCGGGGAGCTGTTTTTT. Translating gives CASSPPGQGRIGELFF.

This clone was counted between two and nine times. CDR3 sequence: CASSHQGSEQYF. The DNA of the CDR3 is TGTGCCAGCAGTCATCAGGGCAGCGAGCAGTACTTC. The chain is built from TRBV6-6 and TRBJ2-7, with D perhaps TRBD1 (5 bases). Trimming left V 5 bases short and J 6 bases short, with 11 bases between. This CDR3 comprises 12 residues. Germline V gene lookup returns CDR1 MNHNY and CDR2 SVGAGI (reference sequence).

The V and J genes are TRBV7-2 and TRBJ1-3; D is unclear. Deletions cut 1 base from V and 0 bases from J, with 13 bases between. The CDR3 sequence is 17 residues long. Germline lookup yields CDR1 SGHTA and CDR2 FQGNSA. CDR3 DNA: TGTGCCAGCAGCTTAGATCTTACCGCTCGCTCTGGAAACACCATATATTTT. This codes for CASSLDLTARSGNTIYF.

This clone appeared once. The chain has TRBV30 and TRBJ1-1; D gene ambiguous. Trimming removed 2 bases at V and 0 bases at J, with 10 bases between. The CDR3 length is 14 residues. Germline values: CDR1 GTSNPN, CDR2 SVGIG (reference sequence). CDR3 bases: TGTGCCTGGAGTATTAGGACGGTGAACACTGAAGCTTTCTTT. This encodes CAWSIRTVNTEAFF.

This chain links TRBV6-5 with TRBJ1-2, with TRBD1 as a possible D gene (6 bases). This CDR3 has 15 amino acids. V was cut by 5 bases and J by 3 bases, with 16 bases left in between. Germline CDR1 MNHEY, CDR2 SVGAGI. CDR3 amino acids: CASSQGTRRYYGYTF. CDR3 DNA: TGTGCCAGCAGTCAGGGGACCCGGAGGTACTATGGCTACACCTTC.

V gene TRBV4-3 combines with J gene TRBJ2-1; D remains ambiguous. Germline values: CDR1 LGHNA, CDR2 YSLEER. The CDR3 is 16 amino acids. Trimming left V 0 bases short and J 1 base short, with 10 bases between. The CDR3 spells CASSQDPPGSYNEQFF. The DNA of the CDR3 is TGCGCCAGCAGCCAAGATCCCCCGGGTTCCTACAATGAGCAGTTCTTC.

The V gene is TRBV12-5, the J gene TRBJ2-5, with 7 bases identical to TRBD1. Germline CDR1 LGHNT, CDR2 FRNRAP. The CDR3 covers 16 residues. The J segment lost 2 bases and the V segment lost 2 bases, leaving 8 bases of the junction unmatched. Here the CDR3 DNA reads TGTGCTAGTGGTTTGCCCCTTGGGACAGATCAAGAGACCCAGTACTTC. Translated, it gives CASGLPLGTDQETQYF.